This T cell receptor (beta chain) was documented in a study of identical twins. Study results and caveats: Insertion counts were lower in abundant cord blood beta clonotypes, a trend that memory repertoires did not show.

In its sample, this clonotype was seen a few times. Its antigen is undetermined. MiXCR, applied by TCRdb to the 5' RACE reads, yields one record per CDR3 protein. The table lists just under 650,000 distinct CDR3 sequences, about 7.6% of them singletons, with 1.6% in the top ten. CDR1 is MDHEN, CDR2 SYDVKM, per germline. The CDR3 sequence is 16 residues long. Trimming took 5 bases from V and 4 from J, leaving 20 bases between them. In addition, the sample was reused for a study of yellow fever vaccine responses in identical twins.

Sequencing input: PBMCs. The chain links TRBV28 to TRBJ1-2, with D uncertain. This sequence originates from a woman in her late teens or twenties in good health. The CDR3 reads CASSPPDTVDLYGYTF. CDR3 bases: TGTGCCAGCAGTCCCCCCGACACGGTCGATCTCTATGGCTACACCTTC.